This TCR beta chain was observed in a study of cytomegalovirus exposure and HLA in healthy donors. Overall study results and limits: A few CMV-associated chains were confirmed in vitro to be specific for CMV antigens.

Note on this clone: The antigen is unknown.

Primers: 60 Vbeta forward and 13 Jbeta reverse. Assay: immunoSEQ multiplex PCR; the TCRdb copy retains only in-frame clones and omits some. The data hold around 120,000 clones, with roughly 82% observed a single time. Unmatched junction bases numbered 8, after V lost 5 bases and J lost 4 bases. The CDR3 has 15 amino acids. Germline CDR1 reads SGHAT; CDR2 reads FQNNGV. This TCR derives from a human donor in good health. The V call is TRBV11-2, the J call TRBJ2-1; TRBD2 matches 7 bases. Input material: PBMCs. The CDR3 spells CASSERTSVYNEQFF. CDR3 sequence (DNA): TGTGCCAGCAGCGAGAGAACTAGCGTATACAATGAGCAGTTCTTC.